The source of this TCR beta chain is a study of shared clonotypes between healthy human individuals (dated by TCRdb to 2018 to 2021). In terms of the full investigation: A couple of women and a few men aged 18 to 49 years were included in the cohort. Per donor, three plates each were used for CD4 naive and CD4 memory, two for CD8 naive, and one for CD8 memory. Libraries were prepared and TCR repertoires were sequenced by different laboratories using diverse techniques, in order to increase sequencing depth and limit assay-specific biases. Per donor, leukapheresis produced somewhere between about 0.8 and 9 billion PBMCs. To estimate repertoire size and how much clonotype sharing occurs between individuals, the study deeply sequenced the blood TCR repertoires of a handful of healthy adults.

Healthy HIV-negative adults with no recently reported acute infections or vaccinations were included as donors. All donors were Caucasian adults living in Nashville, Tennessee, USA. CD4+ T cells were enriched through magnetic negative selection, after which naive cells were positively selected on CD45RA and the remaining negative fraction served as the memory subset. After blood collection by leukapheresis, PBMCs were isolated using Ficoll-Histopaque density gradient centrifugation and then cryopreserved in the vapor phase of liquid nitrogen. Analytical flow cytometry was used to check the purity and quantity of every magnetically sorted T cell population. From each sorted fraction, genomic DNA was isolated and quantified by UV absorbance on a Nanodrop 2000c. Note on this clone: Its binding antigen is unknown. No clone much larger than this one lies a single base away; base qualities are absent.

Using the deep immunoSEQ assay, TCR CDR3 regions were amplified from genomic DNA by multiplex PCR. Extracted genomic DNA from each cell subset was spread evenly across all wells of several immunoSEQ 96-well plates, with each plate serving as a replicate. For sorted subsets, each replicate PCR was loaded with approximately 190 ng genomic DNA, equivalent to 32,000 or so T cell genomes. The purified libraries were quantified using a Qubit 3.0 fluorometer, sized with a Bioanalyzer 2100, and then quantified again using the KAPA Library Quantification kit. Every immunoSEQ 96-well plate was sequenced on a separate single-read 150-cycle Illumina NextSeq 550 flow cell. The original methods were these. Because the immunoSEQ output held only junctional sequences and lacked quality scores, the filtering could not match the filtering applied to full-length reads. To assign V/J genes and CDR3, sequences were annotated using PyIR, a Python wrapper for IgBLAST v1.9, with IMGT germline references. Reads with weak V/J assignments (E-value above 1e-6), missing CDR3, stop codons, out-of-frame junctions, or ambiguous translated residues were removed. A V3J clonotype was defined by an identical inferred V gene, J gene, and CDR3 amino acid sequence. Percentage overlap between repertoires was computed as shared unique clonotypes divided by the size of the smaller repertoire. Richness of each repertoire was evaluated using RTK rarefaction, the Chao1 estimator, and Recon v2.1 estimates of unobserved clonotypes. Generation probabilities were computed with OLGA for all TCRbeta clonotypes obtained by the gDNA method from four donors. Drawn from immuneACCESS, this table holds only the in-frame rearrangements with V and J called that TCRdb kept. Clones are partly lost; checked studies trace under half to an unresolved V gene and leave the rest unexplained. D and trimming were read from the DNA, whereas the V and J calls and clone size are those reported in that table. The sample table holds some 2,500,000 clones, of which roughly 93% were seen once. The leading ten clones occupy more than 0.35% of the sample.

The paper's findings and limits, for the study overall: The small number of donors limited the genetic and exposure-history diversity represented. Rarefaction of sorted-subset datasets indicated incomplete sequencing despite the large sequencing depth. Pairwise subsampling indicated that sequencing depth was expected to affect the degree of clonotype sharing among donors. Estimated clonotype richness was generally larger for naive than for memory subsets. Sampling was restricted to blood, and TCR repertoires in tissues likely differ from the TCR repertoires found in blood. When a few donors were compared, the shared fraction of clonotypes was about 5% for naive CD4, roughly 3.3% for naive CD8, more than 2% for memory CD4, and under 0.5% for memory CD8. Compared with non-shared clonotypes, clonotypes shared by all four sorted-subset donors had higher generation probabilities.

The CDR3 runs 17 amino acids, cysteine and phenylalanine included. Only the CDR3 part of the read is kept: 51 bases, read in frame from the first base. Ends trimmed: V by 3 bases, J by 5 bases; bases unmatched to a gene: 15. Sequences SSHAT (CDR1) and FNYEAQ (CDR2) are obtained from the germline V gene (reference sequence). The sequenced material came from naive CD4+ T cells from PBMCs. The sample's cell subset or site label, decoded: CD45RA+ positively selected. This sequence uses TRBV7-7 and TRBJ2-5; TRBD2 fits 7 bases in the junction. The source of this sequence is a man aged 18 to 29 in good health. Some clones in this sample may be carry-over from other donors' samples. The bases read TGTGCCAGCAGCTTCCAAGCGGGACTATCCCTTTATGAGACCCAGTACTTC. The encoded protein is CASSFQAGLSLYETQYF.